This T cell receptor (beta chain) was documented in a study of CD8 T cells in Susac syndrome. Study-level information: Within the group of sequenced Susac syndrome patients, about 6 had active disease and about 8 were in remission.

Germline CDR1 LGHDT, CDR2 YNNKEL (reference sequence). Trimming shortened V by 0 bases and J by 2 bases, and 11 bases separated the two germline ends. The CDR3 contains 15 residues. An input of about 0.45 to 1 ug of RNA was subjected to reverse transcription using random hexamers. The authors amplified TCR beta CDR3 across 54 Vbeta and 13 Jbeta using immunoSEQ multiplex PCR. MiXCR, applied by TCRdb to the immunoSEQ multiplex PCR reads, yields one record per CDR3 protein. The sample shows about 180,000 distinct CDR3 sequences, just under 95% of them seen only once. Sequencing of TCR beta was performed on blood CD8+ and CD4+ T cells. The authors negatively isolated CD8+ and CD4+ T cells and FACS-enriched TEMRA cells.

The rearrangement uses TRBV3-1 and TRBJ2-7; D is unresolved. Sequenced input: CD4+ T cells from PBMCs. This receptor was taken from a human donor with Susac syndrome. This chain's CDR3 is CASSQDLAVTYEQYF. The CDR3 DNA reads as TGTGCCAGCAGCCAAGATCTCGCCGTCACCTACGAGCAGTACTTC.